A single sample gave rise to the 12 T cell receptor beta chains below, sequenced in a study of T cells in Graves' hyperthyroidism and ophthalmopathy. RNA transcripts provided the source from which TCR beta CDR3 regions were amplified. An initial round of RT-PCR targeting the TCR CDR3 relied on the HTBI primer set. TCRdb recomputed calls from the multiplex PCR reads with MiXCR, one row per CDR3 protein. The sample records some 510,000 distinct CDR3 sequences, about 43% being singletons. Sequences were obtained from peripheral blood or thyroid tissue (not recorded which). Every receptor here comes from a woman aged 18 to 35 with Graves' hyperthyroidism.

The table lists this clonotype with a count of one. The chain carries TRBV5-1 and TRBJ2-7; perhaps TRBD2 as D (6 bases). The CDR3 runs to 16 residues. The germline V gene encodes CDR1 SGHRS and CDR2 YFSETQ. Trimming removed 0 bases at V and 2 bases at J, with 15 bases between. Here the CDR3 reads CASSLEGGTLTYEQYF. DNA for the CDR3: TGCGCCAGCAGCTTGGAAGGCGGGACGCTCACCTACGAGCAGTACTTC.

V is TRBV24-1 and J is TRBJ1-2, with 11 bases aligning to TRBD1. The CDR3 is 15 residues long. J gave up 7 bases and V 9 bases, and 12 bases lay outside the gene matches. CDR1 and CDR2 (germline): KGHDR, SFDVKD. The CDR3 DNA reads TGTGCCACCCCTCCTAGGACAGGGGGCCTTAGTGGCTACACCTTC. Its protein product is CATPPRTGGLSGYTF.

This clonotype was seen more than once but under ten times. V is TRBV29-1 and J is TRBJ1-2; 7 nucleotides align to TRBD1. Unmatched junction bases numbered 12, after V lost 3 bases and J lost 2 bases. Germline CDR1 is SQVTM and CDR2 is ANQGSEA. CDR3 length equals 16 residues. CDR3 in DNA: TGCAGCGTTGAGGGGTCTAACAGGGGAAAGAACTATGGCTACACCTTC. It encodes CSVEGSNRGKNYGYTF.

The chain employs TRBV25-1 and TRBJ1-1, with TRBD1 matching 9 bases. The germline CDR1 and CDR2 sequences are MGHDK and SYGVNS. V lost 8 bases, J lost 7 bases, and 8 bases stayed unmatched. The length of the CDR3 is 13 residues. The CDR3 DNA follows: TGTGCCAGCTTCACAGGGGGCTGGGTTGAAGCTTTCTTT. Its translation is CASFTGGWVEAFF.

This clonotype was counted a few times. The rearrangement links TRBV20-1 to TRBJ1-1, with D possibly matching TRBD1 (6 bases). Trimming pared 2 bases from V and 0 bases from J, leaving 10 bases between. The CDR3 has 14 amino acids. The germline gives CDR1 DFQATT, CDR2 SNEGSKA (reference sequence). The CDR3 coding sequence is TGCAGTGCTAGACCGGGACACTTGAACACTGAAGCTTTCTTT. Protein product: CSARPGHLNTEAFF.

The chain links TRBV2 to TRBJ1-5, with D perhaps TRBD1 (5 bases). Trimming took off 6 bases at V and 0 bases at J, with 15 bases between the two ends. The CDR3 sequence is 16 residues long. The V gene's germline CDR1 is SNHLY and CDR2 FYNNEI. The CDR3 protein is CASSRTGDFSNQPQHF. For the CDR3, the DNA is TGTGCCAGCAGCCGAACAGGAGACTTTAGCAATCAGCCCCAGCATTTT.

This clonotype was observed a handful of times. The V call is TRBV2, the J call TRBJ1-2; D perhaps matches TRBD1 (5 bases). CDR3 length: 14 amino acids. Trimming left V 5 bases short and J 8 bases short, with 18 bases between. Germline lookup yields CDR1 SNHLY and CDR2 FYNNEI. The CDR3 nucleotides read TGTGCCAGCAGTTCCATTCCCGGGGACGGCGGCTACACCTTC. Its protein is CASSSIPGDGGYTF.

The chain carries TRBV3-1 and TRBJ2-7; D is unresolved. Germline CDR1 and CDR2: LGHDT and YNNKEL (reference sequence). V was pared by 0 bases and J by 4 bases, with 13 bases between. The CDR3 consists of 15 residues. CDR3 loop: CASSQDRYLAYEQYF. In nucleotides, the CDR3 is TGTGCCAGCAGCCAAGATCGGTATCTCGCTTACGAGCAGTACTTC.

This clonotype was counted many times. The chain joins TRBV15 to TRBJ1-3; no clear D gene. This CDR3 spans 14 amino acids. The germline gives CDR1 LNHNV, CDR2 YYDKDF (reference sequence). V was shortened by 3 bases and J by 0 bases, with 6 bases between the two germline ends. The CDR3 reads CATSRGDSGNTIYF. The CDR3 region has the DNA TGTGCCACCAGCAGGGGAGACTCTGGAAACACCATATATTTT.

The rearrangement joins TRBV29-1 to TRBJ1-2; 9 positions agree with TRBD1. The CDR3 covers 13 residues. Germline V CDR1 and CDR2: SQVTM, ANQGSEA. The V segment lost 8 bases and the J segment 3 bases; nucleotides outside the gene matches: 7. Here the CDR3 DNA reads TGCAGCACCACACAGGGGGCGGACTATGGCTACACCTTC. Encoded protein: CSTTQGADYGYTF.

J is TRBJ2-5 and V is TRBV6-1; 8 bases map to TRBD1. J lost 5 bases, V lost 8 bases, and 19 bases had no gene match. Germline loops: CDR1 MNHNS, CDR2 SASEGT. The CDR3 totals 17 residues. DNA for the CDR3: TGTGCCAGCTCACAGGGGGTCGGTTACTCGCCTTTGGAGACCCAGTACTTC. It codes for CASSQGVGYSPLETQYF.

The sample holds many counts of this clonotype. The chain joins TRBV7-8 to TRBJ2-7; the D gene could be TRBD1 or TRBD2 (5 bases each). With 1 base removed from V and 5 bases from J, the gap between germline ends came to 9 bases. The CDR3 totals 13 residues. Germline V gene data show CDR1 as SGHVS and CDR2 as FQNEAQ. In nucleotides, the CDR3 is TGTGCCAGCAGCTTAGTTGGGGGAAACGAGCAGTACTTC. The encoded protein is CASSLVGGNEQYF.